The 13 T cell receptor beta chains listed next were all sequenced from one sample in a study of blood T cells in healthy people across ages. Primers used in a second PCR of about 7 to 12 cycles were a sample-barcoded 5' primer and a J-beta primer mix. MiXCR was run by TCRdb on the 5' RACE reads, yielding one entry per CDR3 protein. In the table there are approximately 1,700,000 distinct CDR3 sequences, approximately 39% of which are singletons. The sequencing input was blood. All receptors come from a human donor in good health.

V gene TRBV2 combines with J gene TRBJ1-1, with D perhaps matching TRBD1 (6 bases). CDR3 size: 13 residues. Per the germline V gene, CDR1 is SNHLY and CDR2 is FYNNEI. V lost 1 base to trimming and J lost 5 bases, with 8 bases between them. The CDR3 sequence is CASSEEQGTEAFF. CDR3 nucleotide sequence: TGTGCCAGCAGTGAAGAACAGGGAACTGAAGCTTTCTTT.

The V gene is TRBV4-3, the J gene TRBJ2-7; D gene unclear. V was trimmed by 0 bases and J by 2 bases, leaving 14 bases between them. Germline V gives CDR1 LGHNA, CDR2 YSLEER. This CDR3 is 16 amino acids long. CDR3 coding DNA: TGCGCCAGCAGCCAAGAACTGGTAGGACCCACCTACGAGCAGTACTTC. As protein: CASSQELVGPTYEQYF.

This clonotype appeared a few times. The chain uses TRBV6-5 and TRBJ1-5; D possibly corresponds to TRBD1 (5 bases). Deletions cut 5 bases from V and 4 bases from J, with 12 bases between. This CDR3 region has 14 residues. The germline gives CDR1 MNHEY, CDR2 SVGAGI. The CDR3 bases are TGTGCCAGCAGTAGAGGACACCGAAATCAGCCCCAGCATTTT. Protein product: CASSRGHRNQPQHF.

This chain uses TRBV6-1 with TRBJ2-3; 9 bases line up with TRBD1. Per the germline V gene, CDR1 is MNHNS and CDR2 is SASEGT. The CDR3 is 15 amino acids. Trimming removed 6 bases from V and 3 bases from J; junction bases left unmatched: 7. CDR3 sequence reads: CASSPGTGQTDTQYF. The CDR3 DNA reads TGTGCCAGCAGCCCCGGGACAGGGCAAACAGATACGCAGTATTTT.

The chain links TRBV4-3 to TRBJ2-4; 7 nucleotides line up with TRBD2. The end of the DNA aligns better with TRBJ2-5, so the J call may be wrong. Germline-derived CDR1 and CDR2 are LGHNA and YSLEER. The CDR3 consists of 15 residues. CDR3 protein: CASSHGPGGEETQYF. In DNA form, the CDR3 reads TGCGCCAGCAGCCACGGTCCGGGAGGAGAAGAGACCCAGTACTTC.

This chain connects TRBV28 to TRBJ1-5, with D hard to call. There are 16 residues in the CDR3. CDR1 MDHEN and CDR2 SYDVKM come from the germline V gene. Trimming stripped 7 bases from V and 4 bases from J, with 20 bases between. This CDR3 is CASNPPLDRLNQPQHF. DNA for the CDR3: TGTGCCAGCAACCCCCCTCTGGACCGGTTAAATCAGCCCCAGCATTTT.

A few counts support this clonotype. The chain has TRBV11-2 and TRBJ1-2, with TRBD1 matching 9 bases. Germline V gives CDR1 SGHAT, CDR2 FQNNGV. V gave up 5 bases and J gave up 4 bases; unmatched junction bases: 11. The CDR3 runs 16 residues. This chain's CDR3 is CASSRKQGAGSYGYTF. The CDR3, as DNA: TGTGCCAGCAGCAGAAAACAGGGGGCAGGTAGCTATGGCTACACCTTC.

The rearrangement joins TRBV12-3 or TRBV12-4 to TRBJ2-5; D remains ambiguous. The CDR3 sequence is 14 residues long. V lost 5 bases and J lost 1, with 11 bases in between. The CDR3: CASSPFERQETQYF. CDR3 nucleotide sequence: TGTGCCAGCAGTCCCTTCGAACGCCAAGAGACCCAGTACTTC.

The chain carries TRBV4-2 and TRBJ1-2; 9 bases line up with TRBD1. V lost 2 bases and J lost 7; bases outside the gene matches: 8. Germline V gene lookup returns CDR1 LGHNA and CDR2 YNFKEQ. CDR3 length equals 15 residues. CDR3 protein: CASSQQQGATVGYTF. CDR3 nucleotide sequence: TGTGCCAGCAGCCAACAACAGGGGGCGACGGTTGGCTACACCTTC.

The V gene is TRBV2, the J gene TRBJ2-7; the D gene is possibly TRBD1 (6 bases). The CDR3 length is 16 residues. CDR1 and CDR2 (germline): SNHLY, FYNNEI. The ends were cut back, 6 bases at V and 2 bases at J, with 20 bases in the middle. CDR3 in amino acids: CASSLERIQGTYEQYF. In DNA form, the CDR3 reads TGTGCCAGCAGCCTTGAGAGGATACAGGGAACCTACGAGCAGTACTTC.

The chain recombines TRBV9 with TRBJ2-3; TRBD2 is a possible D gene (6 bases). Germline loops: CDR1 SGDLS, CDR2 YYNGEE. CDR3 size: 20 residues. V dropped 0 bases and J dropped 4 bases, with 27 bases sitting between them. The DNA of the CDR3 is TGTGCCAGCAGCGTAGGCCCAGCGGGTTGGGTAATTGGGTCTGCAGATACGCAGTATTTT. Protein product: CASSVGPAGWVIGSADTQYF.

This chain joins TRBV6-5 and TRBJ1-1, with 7 bases identical to TRBD1. The V and J ends lost 5 bases and 0 bases, in that order; junction bases with no gene match: 6. The CDR3 is 15 residues long. From germline, CDR1 is MNHEY and CDR2 SVGAGI. This CDR3 reads CASSEHRGLNTEAFF. The CDR3 region has the DNA TGTGCCAGCAGTGAACACAGGGGATTGAACACTGAAGCTTTCTTT.

The rearrangement links TRBV20-1 to TRBJ2-1, with TRBD1 identical over 9 bases. Per the germline V gene, CDR1 is DFQATT and CDR2 is SNEGSKA (reference sequence). With V trimmed by 5 bases and J by 3 bases, 11 bases remained unmatched. CDR3 length equals 16 residues. CDR3 in amino acids: CSAGPIQGAFYNEQFF. The CDR3 nucleotides are TGCAGTGCTGGGCCTATACAGGGGGCCTTCTACAATGAGCAGTTCTTC.